The following is a TCR beta chain sequence with its context. The antigen remains unidentified. The data originate from a study of high-grade serous ovarian cancer treatment subgroups. For the study at large: Mean per sample: around 14,000 reads, some 7,300 unique TCR beta rearrangements.

Study-level findings and limits: Repertoire similarity ranged about 0.095 to 0.79 between tumors of one patient.

Tumor samples were obtained before definitive surgery or chemotherapy. Assay used: immunoSEQ multiplex PCR; TCRdb lists only in-frame clones, some missing. This table holds under 5,500 clones, around 76% found once. The V gene's germline CDR1 is MGHRA and CDR2 YSYEKL. The CDR3 extends over 15 amino acids. The V and J ends lost 1 base and 6 bases, in that order; junction bases with no gene match: 7. The chain is built from TRBV4-1 and TRBJ1-2; 8 positions match TRBD1. The clonotype originates from a human donor with high-grade serous ovarian cancer. The sequenced sample was tumor tissue. In DNA form, the CDR3 reads TGCGCCAGCAGCCAAGGGGGACAGGTTCCTCATGGCTACACCTTC. It codes for CASSQGGQVPHGYTF.